This TCR beta chain appears in the sequencing data of a study of blood T cell repertoires in COVID-19 (dated by TCRdb to the early 2020s). Background for the entire study: Samples from collaborators originated in the United States, Italy and Spain and spanned both the acute and convalescent phases of COVID-19. Where available, HLA class I and class II types were obtained from metadata supplied by the sample provider rather than from assay-based typing. A de-identified subject ID, COVID-19 status, age in years and sex were almost always included in the sample metadata. The prospective study material was composed of cDNA or gDNA derived from T cells, B-cell-depleted T cells, or PBMCs. The repertoires were released in a freely available public database intended as a resource for research on the immune response to SARS-CoV-2. Deeply sampled blood TCRbeta repertoires from subjects exposed to, actively infected with, or recovered from COVID-19 were included in the dataset. The samples were drawn from two sources: the first 160 participants of the ongoing ImmuneRACE study, and 1,000 to 1,500 subjects contributed by 6 global collaborators.

TCRbeta CDR3 regions were amplified from genomic DNA by means of the immunoSEQ Assay, a bias-controlled multiplex PCR. On the study's bioinformatics: Within the assay, amplification of reference gene primers was used to estimate how many nucleated cells each sample contained. To quantify the absolute abundance of each unique TCRbeta CDR3 rearrangement, sequence reads were collapsed and filtered. Productive Simpson clonality was computed per sample as the square root of Simpson's diversity index over productive rearrangements. TCRdb took this table from immuneACCESS and kept in-frame rearrangements with V and J called. Such tables lack part of the clones; where checked against another copy, unresolved V genes explain under half of the gap, and the rest is unexplained. V and J calls and clone size come straight from that table; D and trimming were deduced from the DNA. A total of over 150,000 clones appear in this sample, just over 85% of them only once. About 8.6% of the sample rests with the top ten.

To note about this clone: The antigen it binds to is not known. One base away there is no much larger clone; base qualities are not given.

At the junction V is shortened by 5 bases and J by 11 bases; bases outside the gene matches: 8. The CDR3 covers 12 residues, taking in both the cysteine and the phenylalanine. The read is trimmed to its CDR3 DNA, 36 bases read in frame from base 1. The germline V gene (reference sequence) gives CDR1 as LNHDA and CDR2 as SQIVND. The collaborating institutions used their own protocols to collect whole blood in K2EDTA tubes. Collaborator samples were shipped for TCRbeta analysis as frozen whole blood, isolated PBMCs, or DNA extracted from either sample type. What the authors observed across the whole study: The quantity of clinical and demographic metadata differed by source and by participant and was supplied without curation.

This receptor was taken from a man between 45 and 60 years old with active or convalescent COVID-19. The chain is made from TRBV19 and TRBJ2-7, with 8 middle bases fitting TRBD2. What was sequenced was peripheral blood. The DNA is as follows: TGTGCCAGTAGTGATCGGACTAGCATGGAGTACTTC. Its protein reads: CASSDRTSMEYF.